This T cell receptor (beta chain) was found in a study of blood T cell repertoires in COVID-19. The germline CDR1 and CDR2 sequences are SGDLS and YYNGEE. There are 15 residues in the CDR3. J gave up 6 bases and V 1 base, and 9 bases lay outside the gene matches. Assay: immunoSEQ multiplex PCR; the TCRdb copy retains only in-frame clones and omits some. Among nearly 250,000 clones, 65% to 90% were seen once, and the ten largest hold approximately 9.6%. The clonotype comes from a woman aged 45-65 years with acute COVID-19. Sequencing input: PBMCs or T cells enriched from blood (not recorded which). This chain uses TRBV9 with TRBJ1-2, with 7 bases matching TRBD1. The CDR3 region is CASSVLDRLLHGYTF. DNA for the CDR3: TGTGCCAGCAGCGTATTGGACAGGCTTTTACATGGCTACACCTTC.